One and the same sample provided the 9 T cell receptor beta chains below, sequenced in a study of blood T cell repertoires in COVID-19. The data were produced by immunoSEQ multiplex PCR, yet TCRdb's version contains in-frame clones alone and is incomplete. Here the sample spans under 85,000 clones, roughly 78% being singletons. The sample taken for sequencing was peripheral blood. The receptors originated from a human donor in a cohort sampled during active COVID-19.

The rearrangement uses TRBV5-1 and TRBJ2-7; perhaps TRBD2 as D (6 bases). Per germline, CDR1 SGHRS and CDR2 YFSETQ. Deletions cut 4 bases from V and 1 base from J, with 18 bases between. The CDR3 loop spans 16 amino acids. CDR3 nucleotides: TGCGCCAGCAGCCCCCATCAGCGGGTGGGGTCCTACGAGCAGTACTTC. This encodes CASSPHQRVGSYEQYF. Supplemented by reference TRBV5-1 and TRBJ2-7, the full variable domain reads KAGVTQTPRYLIKTRGQQVTLSCSPISGHRSVSWYQQTPGQGLQFLFEYFSETQRNKGNFPGRFSGRQFSNSRSEMNVSTLELGDSALYLCASSPHQRVGSYEQYFGPGTRLTVT.

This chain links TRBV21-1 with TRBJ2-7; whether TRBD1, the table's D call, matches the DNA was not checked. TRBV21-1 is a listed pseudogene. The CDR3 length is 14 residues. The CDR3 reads CASSGGTGYYEQYF. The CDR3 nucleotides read TGTGCCAGCAGCGGAGGGACAGGTTACTACGAGCAGTACTTC.

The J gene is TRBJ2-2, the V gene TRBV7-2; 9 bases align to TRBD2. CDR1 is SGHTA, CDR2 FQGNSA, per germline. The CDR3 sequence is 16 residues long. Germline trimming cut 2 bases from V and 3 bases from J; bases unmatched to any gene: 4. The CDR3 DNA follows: TGTGCCAGCAGCTTACTTGTAGCGGGGGACACCGGGGAGCTGTTTTTT. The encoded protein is CASSLLVAGDTGELFF.

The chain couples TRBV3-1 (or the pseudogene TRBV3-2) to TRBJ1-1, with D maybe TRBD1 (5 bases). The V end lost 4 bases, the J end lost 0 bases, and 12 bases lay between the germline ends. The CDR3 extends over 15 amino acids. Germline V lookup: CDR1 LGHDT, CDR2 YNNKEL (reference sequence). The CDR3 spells CASSLPGGLNTEAFF. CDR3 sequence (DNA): TGTGCCAGCAGCCTCCCCGGGGGTCTGAACACTGAAGCTTTCTTT.

CDR3 region: CASSFQASGDYEQYF. In nucleotides, the CDR3 is TGTGCCAGCAGTTTCCAGGCTAGCGGGGACTACGAGCAGTACTTC. This sequence joins TRBV28 and TRBJ2-7; TRBD2 agrees at 9 bases. The V gene end was trimmed by 3 bases and the J gene end by 3 bases; junction bases not matched to a gene: 6. The CDR3 consists of 15 residues. Germline-derived CDR1 and CDR2 are MDHEN and SYDVKM.

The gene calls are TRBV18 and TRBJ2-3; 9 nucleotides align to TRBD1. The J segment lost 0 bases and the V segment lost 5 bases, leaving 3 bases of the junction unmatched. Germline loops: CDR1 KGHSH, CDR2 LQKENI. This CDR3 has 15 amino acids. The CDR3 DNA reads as TGTGCCAGCTCAGCCGGGACAGGGAGCACAGATACGCAGTATTTT. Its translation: CASSAGTGSTDTQYF. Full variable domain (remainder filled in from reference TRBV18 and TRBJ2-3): NAGVMQNPRHLVRRRGQEARLRCSPMKGHSHVYWYRQLPEEGLKFMVYLQKENIIDESGMPKERFSAEFPKEGPSILRIQQVVRGDSAAYFCASSAGTGSTDTQYFGPGTRLTVL.

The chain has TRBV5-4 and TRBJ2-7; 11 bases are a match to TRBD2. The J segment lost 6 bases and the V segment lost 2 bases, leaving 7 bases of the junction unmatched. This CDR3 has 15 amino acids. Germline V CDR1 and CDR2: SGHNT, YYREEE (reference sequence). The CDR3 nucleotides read TGTGCCAGCAGCTTCGGACTAGCGGGCTTGGGCGAGCAGTACTTC. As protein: CASSFGLAGLGEQYF.

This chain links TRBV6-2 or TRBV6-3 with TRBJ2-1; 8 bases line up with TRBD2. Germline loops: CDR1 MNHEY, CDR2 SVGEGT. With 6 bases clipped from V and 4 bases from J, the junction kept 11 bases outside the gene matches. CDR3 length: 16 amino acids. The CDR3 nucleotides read TGTGCCAGCAGCCCCCTAGTCGGGGGGGTTTACAATGAGCAGTTCTTC. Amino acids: CASSPLVGGVYNEQFF.

CDR3 in amino acids: CASSIRGGSTLENTIYF. Written as DNA, the CDR3 is TGTGCCAGTAGTATACGCGGAGGGAGTACGCTGGAAAACACCATATATTTT. The chain combines TRBV19 with TRBJ1-3; D is undetermined. This CDR3 contains 17 residues. V lost 2 bases, J lost 6 bases, and 20 bases lay in between. Germline CDR1 reads LNHDA; CDR2 reads SQIVND (reference sequence).